This T cell receptor (beta chain) was sequenced for a study of T cells in Graves' hyperthyroidism and ophthalmopathy. Points on this clonotype: Antigen specificity is unknown.

Amplification of TCR beta CDR3 regions was performed using RNA transcripts as template. A first-round RT-PCR of the TCR CDR3 used the HTBI primer set. TCRdb ran MiXCR on the multiplex PCR reads and lists one entry per CDR3 protein. The table lists fewer than 350,000 distinct CDR3 sequences, roughly 18% of them singletons, with less than 65% in the top ten. In germline, CDR1 is LNHDA, CDR2 SQIVND (reference sequence). The CDR3 totals 15 residues. V shed 3 bases and J 6 bases; nucleotides not matched to a gene: 7. General study results and limits: Stable hyperthyroidism was separated from ophthalmopathy by a model based on 13 V-J features. Also found in blood were most expanded thyroid clonotypes above 0.001.

Patients were excluded because of uncontrolled infection, other autoimmune disease, pregnancy or lactation. The study based diagnoses on clinical symptoms, serum thyroxine and TRAb, thyroid ultrasound and orbital computed tomography. Sequenced input: blood. The rearrangement links TRBV19 to TRBJ1-2; 10 nucleotides match TRBD1. The sequence was collected from a woman between 45 and 65 years old with Graves' hyperthyroidism. The CDR3 nucleotides read TGTGCCAGTAGTATCCCGGGACAGGGGCCAAATGGCTACACCTTC. This codes for CASSIPGQGPNGYTF.